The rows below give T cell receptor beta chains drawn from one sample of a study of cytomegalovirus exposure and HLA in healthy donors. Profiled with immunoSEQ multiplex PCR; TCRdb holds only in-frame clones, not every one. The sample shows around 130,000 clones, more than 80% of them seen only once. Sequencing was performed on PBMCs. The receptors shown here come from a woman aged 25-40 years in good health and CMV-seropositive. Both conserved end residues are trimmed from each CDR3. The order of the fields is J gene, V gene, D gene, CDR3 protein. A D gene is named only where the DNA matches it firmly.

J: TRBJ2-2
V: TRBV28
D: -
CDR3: ASSLHPGEGGELF

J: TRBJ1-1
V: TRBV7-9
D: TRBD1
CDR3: ASSIGQGVETEAF

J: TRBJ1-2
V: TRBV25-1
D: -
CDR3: ASSPQAGKDYGYT

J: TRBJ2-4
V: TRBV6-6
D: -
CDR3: ASSYSLRTDLNIQY

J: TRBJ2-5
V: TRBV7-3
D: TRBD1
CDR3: ASSAGDRGRKTQY

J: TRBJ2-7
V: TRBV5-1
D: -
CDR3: ASSPDSPLGEQY

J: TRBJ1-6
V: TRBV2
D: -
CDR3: ASSRTAPMNNSPLH

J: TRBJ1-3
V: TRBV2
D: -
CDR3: ASSPDISGNTIY

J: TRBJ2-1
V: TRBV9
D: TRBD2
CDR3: ASSVAGGSYNEQF

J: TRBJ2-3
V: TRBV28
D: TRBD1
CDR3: ASSLRQGSTDTQY

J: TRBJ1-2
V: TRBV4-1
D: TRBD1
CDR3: ASSQQTGTANGYT

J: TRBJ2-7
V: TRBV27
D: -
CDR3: ASRSGTLTYEQY

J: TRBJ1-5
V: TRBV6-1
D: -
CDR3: ASSEVYSNQPQH

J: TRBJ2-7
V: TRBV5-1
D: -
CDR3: ASSLEGRGFEQY

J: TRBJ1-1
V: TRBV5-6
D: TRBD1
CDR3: ASSFWTGRLTEAF

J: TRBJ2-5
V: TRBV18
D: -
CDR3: ASSRTPGQETQY

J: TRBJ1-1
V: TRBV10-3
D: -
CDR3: AISVRGRDTEAF

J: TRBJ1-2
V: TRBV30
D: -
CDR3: ACPTVGNYGYT

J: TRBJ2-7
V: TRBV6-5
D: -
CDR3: ASSYTSGVSYEQY

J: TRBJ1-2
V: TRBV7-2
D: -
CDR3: ASSNYGDYGYT

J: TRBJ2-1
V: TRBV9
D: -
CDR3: ASSVESYQTRGQQF

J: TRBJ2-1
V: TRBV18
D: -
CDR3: ASSLSDSFSSYNEQF

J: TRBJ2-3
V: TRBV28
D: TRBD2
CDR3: ASSPSGSTDTQY

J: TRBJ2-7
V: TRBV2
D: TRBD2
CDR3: ASSKTSGGIYEQY

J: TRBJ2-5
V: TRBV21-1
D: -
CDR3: ASSLLEGAETQY

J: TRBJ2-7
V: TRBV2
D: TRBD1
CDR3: ASSWGTGGSSYEQY

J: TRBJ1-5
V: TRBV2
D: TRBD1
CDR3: ASRPTGGNQPQH

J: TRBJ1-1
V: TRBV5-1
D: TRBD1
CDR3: ASRPVTGVGMNTEAF

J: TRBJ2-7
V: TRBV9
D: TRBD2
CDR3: ASSVGGGTYEQY

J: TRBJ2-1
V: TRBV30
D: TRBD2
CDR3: AWTTSASSYNEQF

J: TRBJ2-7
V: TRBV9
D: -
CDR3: ASSDHPSSEQY

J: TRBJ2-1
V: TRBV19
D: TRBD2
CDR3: ASSAAGLAVNEQF

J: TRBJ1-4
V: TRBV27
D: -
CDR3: ASSLRVTNEKLF

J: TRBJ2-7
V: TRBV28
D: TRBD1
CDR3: ASTGGYEQY

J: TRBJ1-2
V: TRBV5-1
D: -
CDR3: ASRQGDYGYT

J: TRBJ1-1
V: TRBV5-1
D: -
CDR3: ASSLGPTENTEAF

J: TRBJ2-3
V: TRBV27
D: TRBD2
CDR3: ASSLKRGTQY

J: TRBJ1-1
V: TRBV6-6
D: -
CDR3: ATSSVTEAF

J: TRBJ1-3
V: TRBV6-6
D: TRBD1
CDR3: ASSLTGATGNTIY

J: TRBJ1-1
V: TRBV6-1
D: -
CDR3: ASETTGNTEAF

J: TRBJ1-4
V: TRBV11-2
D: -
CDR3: ASSITDEKLF

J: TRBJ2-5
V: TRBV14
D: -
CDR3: ASSLRETQY

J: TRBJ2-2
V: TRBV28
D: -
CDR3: ASSLWRADTGELF

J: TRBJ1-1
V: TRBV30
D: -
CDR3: AWSVGRGGLAF

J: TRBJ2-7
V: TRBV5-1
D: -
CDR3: ASSLDGSSYEQY

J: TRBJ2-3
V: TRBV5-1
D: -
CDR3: ASSLGTVTDTQY